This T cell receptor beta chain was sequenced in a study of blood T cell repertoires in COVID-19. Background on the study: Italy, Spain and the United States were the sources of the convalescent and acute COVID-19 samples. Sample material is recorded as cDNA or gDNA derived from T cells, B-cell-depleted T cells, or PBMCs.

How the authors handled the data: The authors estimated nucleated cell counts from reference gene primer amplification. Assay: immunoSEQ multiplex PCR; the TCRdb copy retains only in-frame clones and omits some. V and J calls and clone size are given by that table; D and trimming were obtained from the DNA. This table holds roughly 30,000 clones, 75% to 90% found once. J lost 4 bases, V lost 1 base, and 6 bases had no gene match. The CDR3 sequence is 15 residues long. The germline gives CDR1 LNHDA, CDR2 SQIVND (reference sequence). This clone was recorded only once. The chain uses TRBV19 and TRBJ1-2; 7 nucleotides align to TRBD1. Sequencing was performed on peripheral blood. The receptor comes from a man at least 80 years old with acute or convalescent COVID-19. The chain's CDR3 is CASSIARDSLYGYTF. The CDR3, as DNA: TGTGCCAGTAGTATAGCCCGGGACAGCCTCTATGGCTACACCTTC.